This entry lists 24 T cell receptor beta chains sequenced from one sample in a study of blood T cells in healthy people across ages. Primed by a sample-barcoded 5' primer and a J-beta primer mix, a second PCR proceeded for roughly 6 to 12 cycles. MiXCR, run by TCRdb on the 5' RACE reads, gives a single entry per CDR3 protein. The sample records 1.5 million to 2 million distinct CDR3 sequences, 30% to 35% being singletons. The sample was blood. The receptors were gathered from a woman aged 25 to 39 in good health.

The rearrangement uses TRBV2 and TRBJ2-1; perhaps TRBD2 as D (5 bases). Germline CDR1 and CDR2: SNHLY and FYNNEI. V gave up 5 bases and J gave up 2 bases, with 13 bases separating them. The CDR3 length is 15 residues. CDR3 sequence reads: CASSPERPTYNEQFF. In DNA, the CDR3 is TGTGCCAGCAGTCCCGAGCGGCCTACCTACAATGAGCAGTTCTTC.

This clonotype was seen a handful of times. The rearrangement joins TRBV10-3 to TRBJ2-7, with 10 bases aligning to TRBD1. J was trimmed by 1 base and V by 6 bases; bases with no gene match: 6. The CDR3 sequence is 15 residues long. Germline values: CDR1 ENHRY, CDR2 SYGVKD. Here the CDR3 reads CAISGGDRGSYEQYF. The CDR3, as DNA: TGTGCCATCAGCGGGGGGGACAGGGGATCCTACGAGCAGTACTTC.

The chain joins TRBV15 to TRBJ1-5; D is unclear. This CDR3 is 15 amino acids long. Per the germline V gene, CDR1 is LNHNV and CDR2 is YYDKDF (reference sequence). Trimming removed 1 base from V and 3 bases from J, with 10 bases in between. The CDR3 is CATSRGGSLNQPQHF. CDR3 sequence (DNA): TGTGCCACCAGCAGAGGTGGCAGCCTCAATCAGCCCCAGCATTTT.

The rearrangement uses TRBV2 and TRBJ2-3; D remains ambiguous. This CDR3 spans 13 amino acids. Germline V lookup: CDR1 SNHLY, CDR2 FYNNEI. V was clipped by 7 bases and J by 2 bases, with 10 bases between them. CDR3 bases: TGTGCCAGCAATCGGCCCCCCACAGATACGCAGTATTTT. It is translated as CASNRPPTDTQYF.

The rearrangement uses TRBV27 and TRBJ2-1; TRBD2 matches at 9 bases. CDR3 length: 14 residues. Germline V gene data show CDR1 as MNHEY and CDR2 as SMNVEV (reference sequence). The CDR3 protein is CVAGSAGGGNEQFF. The CDR3, as DNA: TGTGTCGCAGGGTCGGCGGGAGGGGGCAATGAGCAGTTCTTC.

This clonotype appeared a few times. A read error may produce the germline difference seen at one junction end. The chain joins TRBV7-2 to TRBJ2-1; perhaps D is TRBD1 or TRBD2 (5 bases each). Germline V gene sequence: CDR1 SGHTA, CDR2 FQGNSA. This CDR3 has 14 amino acids. For the CDR3, the DNA is TGTGTCAGCAGCTGGGACGGAACCTACAATGAGCAGTTCTTC. Translating it yields CVSSWDGTYNEQFF.

The chain has TRBV12-2 and TRBJ2-1. TRBV12-2 is a pseudogene locus. There are 16 residues in the CDR3. CDR3 loop: CASRLRTSSSYNEQFF. In DNA form, the CDR3 reads TGTGCAAGTCGCTTAAGGACTAGCAGCTCCTACAATGAGCAGTTCTTC.

The chain couples TRBV7-9 to TRBJ2-3; D uncertain. The ends were cut back, 2 bases at V and 4 bases at J, with 16 bases in the middle. CDR1 is SEHNR, CDR2 FQNEAQ, per germline (reference sequence). This CDR3 spans 16 amino acids. CDR3 DNA sequence: TGTGCCAGCAGCTTAACCACTTCACGGCAGGCAGATACGCAGTATTTT. This gives the protein CASSLTTSRQADTQYF.

CDR3 sequence (DNA): TGCGCCAGCAGCCAAGCCGGACAGATCAATCAGCCCCAGCATTTT. It specifies CASSQAGQINQPQHF. The rearrangement uses TRBV4-1 and TRBJ1-5, with D possibly being TRBD1 (6 bases). This CDR3 has 15 amino acids. Trimming took off 1 base at V and 3 bases at J, with 10 bases between the two ends. Germline V gene lookup returns CDR1 MGHRA and CDR2 YSYEKL.

The chain uses TRBV7-9 and TRBJ1-2, with a tentative D call TRBD1 (5 bases). The CDR3 is 15 residues long. The germline V gene encodes CDR1 SEHNR and CDR2 FQNEAQ (reference sequence). V dropped 6 bases and J dropped 0 bases, with 14 bases sitting between them. CDR3 nucleotides: TGTGCCAGCAGTATGACTCGACAGCCTAACTATGGCTACACCTTC. It is translated as CASSMTRQPNYGYTF.

This clonotype has just a few counts. The chain combines TRBV6-1 with TRBJ1-1; D is uncertain. The V gene's germline CDR1 is MNHNS and CDR2 SASEGT. V dropped 10 bases and J dropped 11 bases, with 14 bases sitting between them. The CDR3 has 10 amino acids. CDR3: CATLAELAFF. CDR3 nucleotides: TGTGCCACCCTAGCGGAACTCGCTTTCTTT.

The V gene is TRBV28, the J gene TRBJ2-3, with no clear D. Germline-derived CDR1 and CDR2 are MDHEN and SYDVKM. The length of the CDR3 is 15 residues. Trimming stripped 5 bases from V and 0 bases from J, with 12 bases between. The CDR3 loop reads CASSTRRASTDTQYF. CDR3 bases: TGTGCCAGCAGTACCCGGAGAGCTAGCACAGATACGCAGTATTTT.

This clonotype was observed at least ten times. V is TRBV7-9 and J is TRBJ2-7; no clear D. This CDR3 contains 13 residues. The germline gives CDR1 SEHNR, CDR2 FQNEAQ (reference sequence). Trimming shortened V by 5 bases and J by 6 bases, and 14 bases separated the two germline ends. CDR3 amino acids: CASSPGFGFEQYF. Here the CDR3 DNA reads TGTGCCAGCAGCCCCGGTTTCGGATTCGAGCAGTACTTC.

This clonotype was recorded a few times. The chain links TRBV15 to TRBJ2-1, with TRBD2 matching 11 bases. Trimming took 0 bases from V and 8 from J; bases not matched to a gene: 9. This CDR3 is built from 17 residues. The germline gives CDR1 LNHNV, CDR2 YYDKDF (reference sequence). CDR3 in DNA: TGTGCCACCAGCAGAGATCGCACTAGCGGGAGAGGCGATGAGCAGTTCTTC. It encodes CATSRDRTSGRGDEQFF.

This clonotype was counted a few times. The chain carries TRBV12-3 or TRBV12-4 and TRBJ2-1, with D unresolved. V lost 6 bases and J lost 5, with 8 bases in between. This CDR3 spans 12 amino acids. The CDR3 nucleotides are TGTGCCAGCAGGTCTCTGGACAATGAGCAGTTCTTC. It is translated as CASRSLDNEQFF.

J is TRBJ2-1 and V is TRBV5-1; TRBD2 matches 13 bases. Germline values: CDR1 SGHRS, CDR2 YFSETQ. J lost 4 bases, V lost 5 bases, and 12 bases had no gene match. This CDR3 is 18 amino acids long. The CDR3 reads CASRGGRLAGGSYNEQFF. Written as DNA, the CDR3 is TGCGCCAGCAGGGGTGGGCGACTAGCGGGGGGATCGTACAATGAGCAGTTCTTC.

Remarks on this clonotype: The junction departs from germline at one end; a sequencing error may be responsible. The chain links TRBV7-9 to TRBJ2-3; D is perhaps TRBD2 (5 bases). Germline V gives CDR1 SEHNR, CDR2 FQNEAQ (reference sequence). This CDR3 region has 14 residues. CDR3: CAGSIGVQPDTQYF. CDR3 nucleotide sequence: TGTGCCGGCAGCATCGGGGTACAGCCAGATACGCAGTATTTT.

The chain employs TRBV5-8 and TRBJ2-7; 8 bases are shared with TRBD1. CDR3 length: 14 amino acids. Germline loops: CDR1 SGHTS, CDR2 YDEGEE. The V gene end was trimmed by 5 bases and the J gene end by 3 bases; junction bases not matched to a gene: 7. In DNA form, the CDR3 reads TGTGCCAGCAGACTGAGACAGGGGTACTACGAGCAGTACTTC. The encoded protein is CASRLRQGYYEQYF.

Concerning this clonotype itself: One junction end does not reproduce the germline sequence, and a read error may be involved. The V and J genes are TRBV3-1 and TRBJ2-1; no firm D call. CDR3 length: 11 amino acids. CDR1 is LGHDT, CDR2 YNNKEL, per germline (reference sequence). This CDR3 reads CANSQLNEQFF. The DNA for the CDR3 is TGTGCCAACAGCCAGCTGAATGAGCAGTTCTTC.

This clonotype was observed a few times. V usage is TRBV29-1 and J usage is TRBJ2-2; D may be TRBD1 (6 bases). CDR3 size: 13 residues. V was shortened by 2 bases and J by 6 bases, with 10 bases between the two germline ends. The germline V gene encodes CDR1 SQVTM and CDR2 ANQGSEA. The CDR3 sequence: CSVEKQGAGELFF. The CDR3 DNA reads as TGCAGCGTTGAAAAACAGGGCGCCGGGGAGCTGTTTTTT.

V and J are TRBV20-1 and TRBJ2-1; D call uncertain. The CDR3 covers 16 residues. Germline CDR1 and CDR2: DFQATT and SNEGSKA (reference sequence). The V gene lost 0 bases and the J gene lost 7 bases, with 19 bases spanning the gap. CDR3 DNA: TGCAGTGCTAGAGAGGGGTCCGGCCGAGTCCGTAATGAGCAGTTCTTC. Protein: CSAREGSGRVRNEQFF.

With regard to this clonotype: At one of its ends the junction is not consistent with the germline gene, which may arise from a read error. V gene TRBV11-2 combines with J gene TRBJ2-1; D perhaps matches TRBD1 (6 bases). The CDR3 runs 16 residues. The V gene's germline CDR1 is SGHAT and CDR2 FQNNGV. The CDR3 sequence is CASNLEQGFSYNEQFF. In nucleotides, the CDR3 is TGTGCCAGCAACTTAGAGCAGGGGTTCTCCTACAATGAGCAGTTCTTC.

Worth noting for this clonotype: One base away lies a much larger clone, so this may be a sequencing read error. The J gene is TRBJ1-1, the V gene TRBV5-1; D is unresolved. The V end lost 1 base, the J end lost 3 bases, and 4 bases lay between the germline ends. CDR3 length: 12 amino acids. The V gene's germline CDR1 is SGHRS and CDR2 YFSETQ. CDR3 nucleotides: TGCGCCAGCAGCTTGTTCGACACTGAAGCTTTCTTT. Translation gives CASSLFDTEAFF.

The chain recombines TRBV20-1 with TRBJ2-1; D may be TRBD2 (5 bases). The length of the CDR3 is 14 residues. The V gene's germline CDR1 is DFQATT and CDR2 SNEGSKA (reference sequence). V was clipped by 7 bases and J by 4 bases, with 17 bases between them. The CDR3 region is CSVPLGLIYNEQFF. The CDR3 DNA reads TGCAGTGTCCCACTAGGTCTGATTTACAATGAGCAGTTCTTC.